This TCR beta chain stems from a study of tissue T cells after allogeneic stem cell transplantation. Study conclusions and caveats: The study did not identify alloreactive or antigen-specific tissue TCRs, and some clones might be persisting host cells. Blood and spleen captured only part of the tissue TCR repertoire. Within patients, tissue anatomy strongly shaped TCR repertoire composition.

Trimming took 3 bases from V and 2 from J, leaving 9 bases between them. Germline V gene data show CDR1 as MSHET and CDR2 as SYDVDS. The CDR3 runs to 14 residues. Only in-frame clones appear in the TCRdb table, and some are missing; sequencing was by immunoSEQ multiplex PCR. Of about 48,000 clones in the sample, approximately 73% are singletons; the top ten hold about 0.7%. A remark on this clone: Its antigen is unknown. Mouse names are used for the genes. The CDR3 end lies 1 residue beyond the end of the read and is filled in from the germline J gene.

The origin of this receptor is a pool of C57BL/6 mice in good health. The sample consisted of sorted cells pooled from one or two spleens. The chain employs TRBV29 and TRBJ2-4; TRBD1 might be the D (5 bases). CDR3 region: CASSFRTIQNTLYF. CDR3 DNA, as far as it was read: TGTGCTAGCAGTTTCCGGACAATTCAAAACACCTTGTAC.